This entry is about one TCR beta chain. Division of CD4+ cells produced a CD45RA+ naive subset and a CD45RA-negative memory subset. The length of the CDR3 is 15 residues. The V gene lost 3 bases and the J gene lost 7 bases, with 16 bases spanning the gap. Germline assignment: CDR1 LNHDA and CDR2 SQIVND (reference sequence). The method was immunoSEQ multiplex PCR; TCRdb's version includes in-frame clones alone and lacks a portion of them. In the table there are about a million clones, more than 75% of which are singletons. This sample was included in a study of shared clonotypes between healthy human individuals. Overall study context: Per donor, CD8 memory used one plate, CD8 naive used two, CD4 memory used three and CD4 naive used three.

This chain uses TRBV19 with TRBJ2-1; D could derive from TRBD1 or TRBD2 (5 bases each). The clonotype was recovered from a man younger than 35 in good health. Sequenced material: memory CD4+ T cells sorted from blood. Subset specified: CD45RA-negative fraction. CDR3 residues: CASSIRGEIKNEQFF. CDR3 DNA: TGTGCCAGTAGTATCCGGGGCGAAATCAAGAATGAGCAGTTCTTC.